The 14 T cell receptor beta chains reported below all come from one sample, sequenced in a study of T-cell reconstitution after alpha-beta-depleted transplantation in children. Unique molecular identifiers were used in preparing the TCRbeta library. TCRdb reprocessed the PCR reads with MiXCR, giving one entry per CDR3 protein. The sample lists almost 500,000 distinct CDR3 sequences, over 9.5% occurring once. Sequencing used PBMCs, obtained before TCRalphabeta/CD19-depleted stem cell transplant. Every receptor here comes from a child aged 2-9 years with inherited bone marrow failure, due to receive a stem cell transplant.

The sample holds many counts of this clonotype. The chain recombines TRBV6-2 or TRBV6-3 with TRBJ2-1; 8 positions match TRBD2. From germline, CDR1 is MNHEY and CDR2 SVGEGT. V shed 6 bases and J 4 bases; nucleotides not matched to a gene: 11. The CDR3 covers 16 residues. CDR3 sequence: CASSPRAGDSYNEQFF. CDR3 in DNA: TGTGCCAGCAGCCCTCGAGCGGGAGACTCTTACAATGAGCAGTTCTTC.

This clonotype was observed many times. The genes are TRBV14 and TRBJ1-5; D gene unclear. Germline V gene data show CDR1 as SGHDN and CDR2 as FVKESK. The CDR3 has 16 residues. Trimming removed 1 base at V and 4 bases at J, with 14 bases between. The CDR3 is CASSQAHLPTNQPQHF. CDR3 bases: TGTGCCAGCAGCCAAGCCCACTTACCGACAAATCAGCCCCAGCATTTT.

The rearrangement links TRBV6-5 to TRBJ2-5; TRBD1 might be the D (6 bases). This CDR3 has 14 amino acids. Trimming shortened V by 2 bases and J by 5 bases, and 12 bases separated the two germline ends. Germline CDR1 MNHEY, CDR2 SVGAGI. CDR3 region: CASSYTSQGETQYF. The CDR3, as DNA: TGTGCCAGCAGTTACACGAGTCAGGGGGAGACCCAGTACTTC.

This clonotype was seen ten or more times. The chain combines TRBV10-3 with TRBJ2-3, with D unresolved. V was clipped by 7 bases and J by 4 bases, with 18 bases between them. The CDR3 contains 15 residues. Germline V gene sequence: CDR1 ENHRY, CDR2 SYGVKD. CDR3 region: CAINLGLGKADTQYF. The CDR3 DNA reads TGTGCCATCAATCTAGGCTTGGGCAAGGCAGATACGCAGTATTTT.

This clonotype appeared many times. The chain has TRBV7-9 and TRBJ2-3; D assignment may be TRBD1 or TRBD2 (5 bases each). V shed 1 base and J shed 9 bases, with 11 bases lying between them. Germline V lookup: CDR1 SEHNR, CDR2 FQNEAQ (reference sequence). CDR3 size: 13 residues. The CDR3 loop is CASSLGGTGTQYF. DNA for the CDR3: TGTGCCAGCAGCTTAGGGGGGACGGGGACGCAGTATTTT.

In this sample, this clonotype turned up a few times. The chain employs TRBV20-1 and TRBJ2-7, with unresolved D. This CDR3 is built from 12 residues. Trimming shortened V by 5 bases and J by 4 bases, and 12 bases separated the two germline ends. Germline CDR1 DFQATT, CDR2 SNEGSKA (reference sequence). CDR3 amino acids: CSAPRARYEQYF. CDR3 sequence (DNA): TGCAGTGCTCCCCGTGCCCGATACGAGCAGTACTTC.

Points on this clonotype: It may be a read error: a sequence one base away is much more abundant. The J gene is TRBJ1-1, the V gene TRBV12-3 or TRBV12-4, with D perhaps TRBD1 (6 bases). The germline V and J ends were trimmed by 9 bases and 8 bases, with 16 bases remaining between them. The CDR3 consists of 12 residues. The CDR3 bases are TGTGCCAGTAAGAGGGGGATACACGAAGCTTTCTTT. Protein: CASKRGIHEAFF.

This clonotype was observed many times. The V and J genes are TRBV7-8 and TRBJ2-7, with TRBD1 matching 8 bases. The CDR3 sequence is 15 residues long. Germline V lookup: CDR1 SGHVS, CDR2 FQNEAQ. V gave up 3 bases and J gave up 4 bases; unmatched junction bases: 8. The DNA for the CDR3 is TGTGCCAGCAGCTTTGGGACAGGCTCCATGTACGAGCAGTACTTC. Translating gives CASSFGTGSMYEQYF. Supplemented by reference TRBV7-8 and TRBJ2-7, the full variable domain reads GAGVSQSPRYKVAKRGQDVALRCDPISGHVSLFWYQQALGQGPEFLTYFQNEAQLDKSGLPSDRFFAERPEGSVSTLKIQRTQQEDSAVYLCASSFGTGSMYEQYFGPGTRLTVT.

This clonotype was found many times. The junction departs from germline at one end; a sequencing error may be responsible. This chain joins TRBV20-1 and TRBJ2-1; weak D call: TRBD2 (5 bases). CDR1 is DFQATT and CDR2 is SNEGSKA in the germline V gene (reference sequence). This CDR3 has 16 amino acids. For the CDR3, the DNA is TGCAGTGCTAAGTCTTGGTGGGCTAGCTCCGACAATGAGCAGTTCTTC. It codes for CSAKSWWASSDNEQFF.

This clonotype came up many times. The chain carries TRBV12-3 or TRBV12-4 and TRBJ2-5, with TRBD2 matching 7 bases. The CDR3 spans 13 residues. V lost 5 bases and J lost 6; bases outside the gene matches: 6. The CDR3 nucleotides read TGTGCCAGCAGTACCTTGGGAGGGCAGACCCAGTACTTC. It is translated as CASSTLGGQTQYF.

This clonotype was counted ten times or more. The gene calls are TRBV24-1 and TRBJ2-5, with D hard to call. From germline, CDR1 is KGHDR and CDR2 SFDVKD. Trimming removed 2 bases at V and 1 base at J, with 4 bases between. The CDR3 has 13 residues. CDR3 DNA sequence: TGTGCCACCAGTGATTCGGCCCAAGAGACCCAGTACTTC. Encoded protein: CATSDSAQETQYF.

The rearrangement joins TRBV19 to TRBJ2-7; unclear D gene. The germline V and J ends were trimmed by 2 bases and 5 bases, with 10 bases remaining between them. The CDR3 is 13 amino acids. The germline gives CDR1 LNHDA, CDR2 SQIVND (reference sequence). DNA of the CDR3: TGTGCCAGTAGTATACCCCACAGTGACGAGCAGTACTTC. Protein product: CASSIPHSDEQYF.

Many counts were recorded for this clonotype. The rearrangement joins TRBV5-1 to TRBJ1-2, with D uncertain. V lost 0 bases and J 4 bases, leaving 4 bases between the germline ends. This CDR3 contains 12 residues. CDR1 and CDR2 from the germline V gene are SGHRS and YFSETQ. CDR3 residues: CASSLDSYGYTF. CDR3 coding DNA: TGCGCCAGCAGCTTGGACAGCTATGGCTACACCTTC.

This clonotype was counted many times. This chain joins TRBV5-1 and TRBJ2-1; D is unresolved. Per the germline V gene, CDR1 is SGHRS and CDR2 is YFSETQ. The CDR3 is 15 residues long. The V gene lost 1 base and the J gene lost 1 base, with 9 bases spanning the gap. Written as DNA, the CDR3 is TGCGCCAGCAGCTTGTTAGGCTTTTCCTACAATGAGCAGTTCTTC. Residues: CASSLLGFSYNEQFF.